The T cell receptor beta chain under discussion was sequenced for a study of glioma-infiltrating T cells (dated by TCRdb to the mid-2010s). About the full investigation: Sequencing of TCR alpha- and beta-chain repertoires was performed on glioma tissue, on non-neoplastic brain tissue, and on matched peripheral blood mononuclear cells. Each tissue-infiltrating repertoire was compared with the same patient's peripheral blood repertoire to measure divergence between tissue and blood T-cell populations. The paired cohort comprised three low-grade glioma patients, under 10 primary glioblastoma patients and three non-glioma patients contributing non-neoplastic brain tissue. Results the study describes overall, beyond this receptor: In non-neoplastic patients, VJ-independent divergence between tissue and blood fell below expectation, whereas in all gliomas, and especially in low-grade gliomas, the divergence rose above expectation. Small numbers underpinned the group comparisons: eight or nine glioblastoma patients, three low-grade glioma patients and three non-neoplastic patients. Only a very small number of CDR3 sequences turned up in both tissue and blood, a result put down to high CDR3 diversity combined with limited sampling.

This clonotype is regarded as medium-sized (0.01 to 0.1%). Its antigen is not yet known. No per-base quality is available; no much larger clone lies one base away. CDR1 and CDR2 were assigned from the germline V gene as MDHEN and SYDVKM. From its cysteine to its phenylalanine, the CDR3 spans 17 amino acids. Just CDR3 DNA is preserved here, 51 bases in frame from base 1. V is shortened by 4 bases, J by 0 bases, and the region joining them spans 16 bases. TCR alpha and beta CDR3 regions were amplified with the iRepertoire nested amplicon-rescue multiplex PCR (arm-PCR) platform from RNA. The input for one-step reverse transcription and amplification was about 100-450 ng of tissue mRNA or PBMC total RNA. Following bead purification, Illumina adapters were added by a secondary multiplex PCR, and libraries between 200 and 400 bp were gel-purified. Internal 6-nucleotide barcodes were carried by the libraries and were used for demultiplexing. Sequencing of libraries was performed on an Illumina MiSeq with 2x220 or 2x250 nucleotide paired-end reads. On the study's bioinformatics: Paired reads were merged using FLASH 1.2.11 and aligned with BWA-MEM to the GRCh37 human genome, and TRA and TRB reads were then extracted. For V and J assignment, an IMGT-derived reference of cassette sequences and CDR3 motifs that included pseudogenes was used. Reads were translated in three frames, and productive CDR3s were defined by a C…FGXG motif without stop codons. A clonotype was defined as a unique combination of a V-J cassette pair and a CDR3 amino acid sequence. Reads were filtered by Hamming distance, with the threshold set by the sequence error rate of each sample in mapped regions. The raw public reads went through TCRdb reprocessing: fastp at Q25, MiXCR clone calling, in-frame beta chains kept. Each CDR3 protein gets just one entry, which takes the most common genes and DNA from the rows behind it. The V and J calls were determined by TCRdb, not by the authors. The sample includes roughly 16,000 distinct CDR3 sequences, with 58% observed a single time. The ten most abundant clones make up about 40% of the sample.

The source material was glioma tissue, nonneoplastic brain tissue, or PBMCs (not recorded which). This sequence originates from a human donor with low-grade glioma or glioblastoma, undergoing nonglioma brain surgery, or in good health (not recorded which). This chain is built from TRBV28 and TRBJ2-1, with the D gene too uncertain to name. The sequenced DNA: TGTGCCAGCAGTTCCGCCGCGAACAGTTACTCCTACAATGAGCAGTTCTTC. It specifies CASSSAANSYSYNEQFF.